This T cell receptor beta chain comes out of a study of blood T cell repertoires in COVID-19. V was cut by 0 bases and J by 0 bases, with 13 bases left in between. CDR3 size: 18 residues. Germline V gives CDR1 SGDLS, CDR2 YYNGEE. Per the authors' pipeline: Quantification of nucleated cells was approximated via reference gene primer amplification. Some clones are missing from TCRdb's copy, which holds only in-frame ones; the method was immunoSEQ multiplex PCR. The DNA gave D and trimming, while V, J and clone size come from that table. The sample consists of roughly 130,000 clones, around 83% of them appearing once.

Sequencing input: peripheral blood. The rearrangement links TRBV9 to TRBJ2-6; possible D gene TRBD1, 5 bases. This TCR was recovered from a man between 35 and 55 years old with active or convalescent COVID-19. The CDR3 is CASSVEVRDNSGANVLTF. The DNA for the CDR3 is TGTGCCAGCAGCGTAGAAGTCAGGGATAACTCTGGGGCCAACGTCCTGACTTTC.